These 4 T cell receptor beta chains came from one sample sequenced in a study of siplizumab effects on memory and regulatory T cells. Profiled with immunoSEQ multiplex PCR; TCRdb holds only in-frame clones, not every one. The repertoire holds tens of thousands of clones, with roughly 96% as singletons. Sequencing was done on a sample of naive CD4+ T cells sorted from blood. Source of these receptors: a human donor in good health.

The chain links TRBV14 to TRBJ1-2; D unclear. The CDR3 covers 12 residues. Looked up from germline, CDR1 is SGHDN and CDR2 is FVKESK. V lost 6 bases and J lost 5, with 10 bases in between. The CDR3 coding sequence is TGTGCCAGCAGGAGGCTAGGGTATGGCTACACCTTC. It is translated as CASRRLGYGYTF.

CDR3 loop: CASSRTGYNEQFF. The CDR3 DNA reads as TGTGCCAGCAGCCGGACAGGGTACAATGAGCAGTTCTTC. The gene calls are TRBV27 and TRBJ2-1, with 8 bases matching TRBD1. V shed 6 bases, J shed 4 bases, and the junction held 2 bases outside the gene matches. The CDR3 runs 13 residues. Germline CDR1 and CDR2: MNHEY and SMNVEV (reference sequence).

In nucleotides, the CDR3 is TGTGCCAGCAGCTTAGGGACAGGTACCAATAATTCACCCCTCCACTTT. Translating gives CASSLGTGTNNSPLHF. The chain employs TRBV11-3 and TRBJ1-6, with 7 bases that match TRBD1. The germline gives CDR1 SGHNT, CDR2 YENEEA. The CDR3 sequence is 16 residues long. J gave up 5 bases and V 1 base, and 5 bases lay outside the gene matches.

This chain links TRBV7-2 with TRBJ1-3; no reliable D call. Deletions cut 1 base from V and 0 bases from J, with 13 bases between. Per germline, CDR1 SGHTA and CDR2 FQGNSA. The CDR3 spans 17 residues. CDR3 bases: TGTGCCAGCAGCTTAGAAGGGTTAGGCAGCTCTGGAAACACCATATATTTT. It encodes CASSLEGLGSSGNTIYF.